This T cell receptor beta chain was captured by sequencing in a study of beta chain features in type 1 diabetes. Whole-study results and caveats: Among patients with Type 1 diabetes, TCRB CDR3s were moderately but significantly shorter in every one of the four CD4+ subsets.

The authors reverse transcribed all of the isolated RNA, so sequencing captured expressed TCRB transcripts. Deep immunoSEQ sequencing covered naive, central memory and regulatory T cell samples. The repertoire was sequenced with immunoSEQ multiplex PCR; TCRdb's copy has only in-frame clones and lacks some. The sample gives roughly 160,000 clones, 8% to 9.5% of which show up once; 0.45% to 0.6% is in the top ten. This clone was recorded a few times. Its antigen is currently unknown. Between the trimmed V and J ends, which lost 1 base and 3 bases, there was a span of 10 bases. The CDR3 totals 14 residues. Germline V lookup: CDR1 KGHSH, CDR2 LQKENI.

The rearrangement links TRBV18 to TRBJ2-7; D might be TRBD1 (6 bases). Sequencing input: central memory CD4+ T cells from blood. The sequence was obtained from a woman younger than 35 with type 1 diabetes. The DNA of the CDR3 is TGTGCCAGCTCACCACAGGGACACCTCTACGAGCAGTACTTC. It translates to CASSPQGHLYEQYF.